The 25 T cell receptor beta chains presented below share a single source sample, sequenced in a study of shared clonotypes between healthy human individuals. The data were produced by immunoSEQ multiplex PCR, yet TCRdb's version contains in-frame clones alone and is incomplete. The sample has 2 million to 3 million clones, 90% to 95% seen once; the top ten hold over 0.12%. Sequenced input: naive CD4+ T cells sorted from blood. Subset: CD45RA+ positively selected. The source of these receptors is a man between 18 and 29 years old in good health.

The chain links TRBV4-1 to TRBJ2-1; 9 positions agree with TRBD2. V lost 0 bases and J lost 12; bases outside the gene matches: 15. CDR3 length equals 17 residues. Germline V gene lookup returns CDR1 MGHRA and CDR2 YSYEKL. The CDR3 region has the DNA TGCGCCAGCAGCCAAGAAGTAGGTGGCGGGGGGGCCCTTGGGCAGTTCTTC. Residues: CASSQEVGGGGALGQFF.

This rearrangement joins TRBV11-2 to TRBJ2-2; 11 nucleotides align to TRBD2. V trimming: 3 bases; J trimming: 7 bases; junction bases outside the gene matches: 13. Germline V gene data show CDR1 as SGHAT and CDR2 as FQNNGV. The CDR3 extends over 18 amino acids. The CDR3 sequence: CASSFTLAGGLGSGELFF. For the CDR3, the DNA is TGTGCCAGCAGCTTTACCCTAGCGGGGGGCTTGGGAAGCGGGGAGCTGTTTTTT. Full variable domain (outside the CDR3, taken from reference TRBV11-2 and TRBJ2-2): EAGVAQSPRYKIIEKRQSVAFWCNPISGHATLYWYQQILGQGPKLLIQFQNNGVVDDSQLPKDRFSAERLKGVDSTLKIQPAKLEDSAVYLCASSFTLAGGLGSGELFFGEGSRLTVL.

The V and J genes are TRBV2 and TRBJ2-1, with TRBD1 matching 10 bases. The germline gives CDR1 SNHLY, CDR2 FYNNEI. Trimming removed 11 bases from V and 9 bases from J; junction bases left unmatched: 16. The CDR3 extends over 15 amino acids. CDR3 sequence: CACTTPGQGMGEQFF. In nucleotides, the CDR3 is TGTGCCTGCACTACCCCGGGACAGGGGATGGGTGAGCAGTTCTTC.

V and J are TRBV12-5 and TRBJ1-2; possible D gene TRBD1, 6 bases. Trimming removed 3 bases from V and 6 bases from J, with 11 bases in between. Germline lookup yields CDR1 LGHNT and CDR2 FRNRAP. The CDR3 loop spans 13 amino acids. This CDR3 reads CASGLGGADGYTF. The CDR3 DNA is TGTGCTAGTGGTTTAGGGGGGGCGGATGGCTACACCTTC.

This rearrangement joins TRBV5-1 to TRBJ2-3; 8 bases align to TRBD1. The CDR3 length is 15 residues. The trim removed 0 bases at V and 4 bases at J, leaving 4 bases unmatched. Looked up from germline, CDR1 is SGHRS and CDR2 is YFSETQ. CDR3 sequence (DNA): TGCGCCAGCAGCTTGGACGGGACAGGATCAGATACGCAGTATTTT. The encoded protein is CASSLDGTGSDTQYF.

The V call is TRBV7-9, the J call TRBJ2-7; TRBD2 matches 9 bases. V was pared by 4 bases and J by 2 bases, with 3 bases of the junction left unmatched. CDR1 is SEHNR, CDR2 FQNEAQ, per germline (reference sequence). CDR3 size: 14 residues. The CDR3 DNA reads TGTGCCAGCAGCTCGGGACTAGCTCCCTACGAGCAGTACTTC. It codes for CASSSGLAPYEQYF.

V and J are TRBV4-1 and TRBJ1-6; D is undetermined. CDR3 length equals 14 residues. The V gene's germline CDR1 is MGHRA and CDR2 YSYEKL. Trimming stripped 0 bases from V and 5 bases from J, with 5 bases between. For the CDR3, the DNA is TGCGCCAGCAGCCAAGAAGCGAATAATTCACCCCTCCACTTT. Translation: CASSQEANNSPLHF.

CDR3 protein: CASSKGLARNGEQYF. For the CDR3, the DNA is TGTGCCAGCAGTAAAGGACTAGCGAGGAATGGGGAGCAGTACTTC. The chain couples TRBV6-5 to TRBJ2-7; TRBD2 matches at 9 bases. V shed 5 bases, J shed 7 bases, and the junction held 12 bases outside the gene matches. There are 15 residues in the CDR3. Germline V gene lookup returns CDR1 MNHEY and CDR2 SVGAGI.

This clone came up once. The J gene is TRBJ1-6, the V gene TRBV28; D gene ambiguous. Germline CDR1 and CDR2: MDHEN and SYDVKM. This CDR3 spans 21 amino acids. V lost 5 bases, J lost 0 bases, and 26 bases lay in between. CDR3 coding DNA: TGTGCCAGCAGTCCAGAGGGCACGGACGGCCGTACAAGCTCCTATAATTCACCCCTCCACTTT. It encodes CASSPEGTDGRTSSYNSPLHF.

The chain combines TRBV23-1 with TRBJ1-5; maybe TRBD1 (5 bases). TRBV23-1 is known as an ORF, though its function is uncertain. The ends were cut back, 7 bases at V and 0 bases at J, with 16 bases in the middle. The CDR3 length is 16 residues. The CDR3 region is CASIRGGGFSNQPQHF. Written as DNA, the CDR3 is TGCGCCAGCATCCGCGGCGGGGGATTTAGCAATCAGCCCCAGCATTTT.

V is TRBV5-6 and J is TRBJ2-1, with 14 nucleotides matching TRBD2. V lost 3 bases to trimming and J lost 15 bases; unmatched junction nucleotides: 8. Germline CDR1 is SGHDT and CDR2 is YYEEEE. This CDR3 comprises 14 residues. The DNA of the CDR3 is TGTGCCAGCAGCTGGGGGACTAGCGGGGGCGTCAGGTTCTTC. Protein sequence: CASSWGTSGGVRFF.

The chain has TRBV10-3 and TRBJ2-1; the D is unclear. This CDR3 region has 12 residues. The ends were cut back, 3 bases at V and 9 bases at J, with 9 bases in the middle. Germline V gene lookup returns CDR1 ENHRY and CDR2 SYGVKD. The CDR3 protein is CAISDGGPEQFF. The CDR3 DNA reads TGTGCCATCAGTGATGGTGGTCCTGAGCAGTTCTTC.

This chain links TRBV25-1 with TRBJ2-1; 8 nucleotides agree with TRBD2. Germline trimming cut 3 bases from V and 7 bases from J; bases unmatched to any gene: 8. The CDR3 is made up of 15 amino acids. Germline V gene lookup returns CDR1 MGHDK and CDR2 SYGVNS. The CDR3 region is CASSDVAGGLNEQFF. The CDR3 DNA reads as TGTGCCAGCAGTGATGTCGCGGGGGGCCTGAATGAGCAGTTCTTC.

This rearrangement joins TRBV6-1 to TRBJ1-4, with D perhaps TRBD1 (6 bases). V was pared by 2 bases and J by 0 bases, with 19 bases between. This CDR3 has 19 residues. Germline values: CDR1 MNHNS, CDR2 SASEGT. CDR3 coding DNA: TGTGCCAGCAGTGAATGGCAACCGGGACACTCCCCAACTAATGAAAAACTGTTTTTT. Its translation is CASSEWQPGHSPTNEKLFF.

The sample holds a few counts of this clone. This CDR3 is also generated by other DNA sequences in the sample. The CDR3 here is CAWSGRWDTEAFF. CDR3 bases: TGTGCCTGGAGTGGACGATGGGACACTGAAGCTTTCTTT. The rearrangement links TRBV30 to TRBJ1-1, with D hard to call. The CDR3 contains 13 residues. Germline assignment: CDR1 GTSNPN and CDR2 SVGIG (reference sequence). The ends were cut back, 1 base at V and 3 bases at J, with 9 bases in the middle.

In the case of this clone: The identical CDR3 is also encoded by other nucleotide sequences in the sample. V is TRBV18 and J is TRBJ1-1, with D possibly TRBD1 on 5 matching bases. Trimming removed 1 base at V and 3 bases at J, with 6 bases between. The CDR3 contains 13 residues. The V gene's germline CDR1 is KGHSH and CDR2 LQKENI. The CDR3 DNA follows: TGTGCCAGCTCACCACTGGGGGACACTGAAGCTTTCTTT. This encodes CASSPLGDTEAFF.

The J gene is TRBJ2-1, the V gene TRBV7-2; TRBD2 aligns across 7 bases. Germline CDR1 and CDR2: SGHTA and FQGNSA. CDR3 length: 16 residues. V dropped 1 base and J dropped 12; count of bases not matched to a gene: 15. Here the CDR3 reads CASSLVGLPEGRVQFF. The CDR3 nucleotides are TGTGCCAGCAGCTTAGTGGGACTACCCGAGGGGAGGGTGCAGTTCTTC.

The V call is TRBV28, the J call TRBJ1-4, with a tentative D call TRBD1 (6 bases). Germline V gene data show CDR1 as MDHEN and CDR2 as SYDVKM. The CDR3 is 14 residues long. The V gene lost 6 bases and the J gene lost 7 bases, with 15 bases spanning the gap. The CDR3 DNA is TGTGCCAGCAGGGGACACACACCCTTTGAAAAACTGTTTTTT. Translation gives CASRGHTPFEKLFF. Using reference TRBV28 and TRBJ1-4 for the parts outside the CDR3, the full variable domain is DVKVTQSSRYLVKRTGEKVFLECVQDMDHENMFWYRQDPGLGLRLIYFSYDVKMKEKGDIPEGYSVSREKKERFSLILESASTNQTSMYLCASRGHTPFEKLFFGSGTQLSVL.

This clone was seen once. This chain uses TRBV27 with TRBJ2-5; 8 nucleotides agree with TRBD2. Germline V gives CDR1 MNHEY, CDR2 SMNVEV (reference sequence). The CDR3 spans 16 residues. Losses at the gene ends were 6 bases for V and 5 bases for J; bases not matched to a gene: 14. CDR3: CASSQRTSTKGETQYF. CDR3 DNA sequence: TGTGCCAGCAGCCAGAGGACTAGCACAAAGGGGGAGACCCAGTACTTC.

V is TRBV5-1 and J is TRBJ2-4; D remains unclear. Germline values: CDR1 SGHRS, CDR2 YFSETQ. The CDR3 has 16 amino acids. The germline V and J ends were trimmed by 0 bases and 0 bases, with 10 bases remaining between them. The CDR3 DNA sequence: TGCGCCAGCAGCTTGGTCGGAGAACTAGCCAAAAACATTCAGTACTTC. This sequence encodes CASSLVGELAKNIQYF.

In this sample, this clone turned up once. CDR3 loop: CASSGDRGMHEQYF. The CDR3 DNA follows: TGCGCCAGCAGCGGGGACAGGGGTATGCACGAGCAGTACTTC. The V and J genes are TRBV5-1 and TRBJ2-7, with TRBD1 matching over 10 bases. The CDR3 has 14 residues. With V trimmed by 4 bases and J by 5 bases, 6 bases remained unmatched. CDR1 is SGHRS, CDR2 YFSETQ, per germline.

This chain links TRBV4-3 with TRBJ2-7, with 7 bases matching TRBD2. Germline lookup yields CDR1 LGHNA and CDR2 YSLEER. J was trimmed by 2 bases and V by 1 base; bases with no gene match: 5. There are 15 residues in the CDR3. CDR3 DNA sequence: TGCGCCAGCAGCCAAGGGCAGAGCGGGGCCTACGAGCAGTACTTC. This translates into CASSQGQSGAYEQYF.

The rearrangement links TRBV4-3 to TRBJ2-7; 7 nucleotides agree with TRBD1. Germline V lookup: CDR1 LGHNA, CDR2 YSLEER. CDR3 length: 14 amino acids. V gave up 5 bases and J gave up 2 bases; unmatched junction bases: 6. CDR3 region: CASSVGQGAYEQYF. In nucleotides, the CDR3 is TGCGCCAGCAGCGTGGGGCAGGGGGCCTACGAGCAGTACTTC.

The chain combines TRBV25-1 with TRBJ1-2, with D possibly matching TRBD1 (6 bases). Trimming took off 4 bases at V and 4 bases at J, with 13 bases between the two ends. This CDR3 has 14 amino acids. The germline V gene encodes CDR1 MGHDK and CDR2 SYGVNS. The CDR3 sequence is CASSATGFVYGYTF. CDR3 bases: TGTGCCAGCAGTGCAACAGGGTTCGTCTATGGCTACACCTTC.

This clone was recorded once. Within the sample, other DNA sequences also encode this same CDR3. V is TRBV30 and J is TRBJ1-4, with D possibly TRBD1 on 5 matching bases. Trimming shortened V by 5 bases and J by 8 bases, and 12 bases separated the two germline ends. The CDR3 sequence is 12 residues long. CDR1 GTSNPN and CDR2 SVGIG come from the germline V gene (reference sequence). The CDR3 bases are TGTGCCTGGGCGGGGACGAGGGAAAAACTGTTTTTT. Translation gives CAWAGTREKLFF.